The 8 T cell receptor beta chains in this list originate from one sample, sequenced in a study of shared clonotypes between healthy human individuals. Repertoires were generated with immunoSEQ multiplex PCR, while TCRdb's copy carries only in-frame clones and drops some. The sample holds 2 million to 2.5 million clones, roughly 94% seen once. The sequencing input was naive CD4+ T cells sorted from blood. Subset denoted: CD45RA+ positively selected. These receptor sequences come from a man in his late teens or twenties in good health.

This clone appeared a single time. This chain uses TRBV5-1 with TRBJ2-3; 9 bases match TRBD1. V was pared by 4 bases and J by 0 bases, with 3 bases of the junction left unmatched. Germline V gene lookup returns CDR1 SGHRS and CDR2 YFSETQ. The CDR3 loop spans 15 amino acids. In nucleotides, the CDR3 is TGCGCCAGCAGCACACAGGGGGCGAGCACAGATACGCAGTATTTT. The encoded protein is CASSTQGASTDTQYF.

The chain joins TRBV28 to TRBJ1-5; tentatively, D is TRBD1 (5 bases). The CDR3 has 15 amino acids. CDR1 is MDHEN and CDR2 is SYDVKM in the germline V gene. With 5 bases removed from V and 4 bases from J, the gap between germline ends came to 15 bases. The CDR3 region has the DNA TGTGCCAGCAGTACCCCGGGACTAGGAAATCAGCCCCAGCATTTT. Protein sequence: CASSTPGLGNQPQHF.

The chain links TRBV7-6 to TRBJ2-2; 7 bases are shared with TRBD2. V shed 3 bases and J 8 bases; nucleotides not matched to a gene: 9. The CDR3 loop spans 15 amino acids. Germline loops: CDR1 SGHVS, CDR2 FNYEAQ. The CDR3 DNA reads TGTGCCAGCAGCTTGGCAGCGGGGAGTAGTGGGGAGCTGTTTTTT. It is translated as CASSLAAGSSGELFF.

The chain employs TRBV2 and TRBJ1-6, with 10 bases aligning to TRBD1. The V segment lost 6 bases and the J segment 5 bases; nucleotides outside the gene matches: 10. CDR3 length: 17 residues. Germline-derived CDR1 and CDR2 are SNHLY and FYNNEI. CDR3 in amino acids: CASRSTGGPRDNSPLHF. As DNA, the CDR3 is TGTGCCAGCAGGTCGACAGGGGGCCCTCGAGATAATTCACCCCTCCACTTT.

The chain carries TRBV5-1 and TRBJ1-2; tentatively, D is TRBD1 (6 bases). Germline-derived CDR1 and CDR2 are SGHRS and YFSETQ. This CDR3 is built from 15 residues. Trimming removed 4 bases from V and 4 bases from J, with 17 bases in between. The CDR3 is CASSVDSSVIYGYTF. The CDR3 DNA is TGCGCCAGCAGCGTGGACAGTTCGGTCATCTATGGCTACACCTTC.

The chain is built from TRBV9 and TRBJ2-3; D not resolved. Germline V gene data show CDR1 as SGDLS and CDR2 as YYNGEE. The length of the CDR3 is 16 residues. V dropped 0 bases and J dropped 0 bases, with 11 bases sitting between them. The DNA of the CDR3 is TGTGCCAGCAGCGTAGGTCTAGGGTATAGCACAGATACGCAGTATTTT. Its protein is CASSVGLGYSTDTQYF.

The chain employs TRBV28 and TRBJ1-2, with D maybe TRBD1 (6 bases). The V end lost 7 bases, the J end lost 8 bases, and 23 bases lay between the germline ends. Germline V gives CDR1 MDHEN, CDR2 SYDVKM. This CDR3 contains 15 residues. The CDR3 DNA is TGTGCCAGCACCGTTCAGGGGAACAGGGCATTGGGCTACACCTTC. This codes for CASTVQGNRALGYTF.

This chain links TRBV14 with TRBJ2-3, with 11 bases matching TRBD2. This CDR3 is built from 21 residues. J lost 1 base, V lost 0 bases, and 15 bases had no gene match. Germline V gene sequence: CDR1 SGHDN, CDR2 FVKESK. CDR3 amino acids: CASSQEAGRGLLAGGTDTQYF. As DNA, the CDR3 is TGTGCCAGCAGCCAAGAAGCAGGGCGAGGACTACTAGCGGGGGGCACAGATACGCAGTATTTT.